Sequencing of this T cell receptor beta chain was carried out in a study of identical twins. MiXCR, applied by TCRdb to the 5' RACE reads, yields one record per CDR3 protein. The data contain approximately 410,000 distinct CDR3 sequences, approximately 18% of them singletons. Germline CDR1 and CDR2: LNHDA and SQIVND (reference sequence). V lost 6 bases, J lost 5 bases, and 17 bases lay in between. The length of the CDR3 is 14 residues. The receptor was isolated from a man between 50 and 59 years old in good health. Sequenced input: naive T cells sorted from blood. This chain joins TRBV19 and TRBJ2-7; TRBD1 is a possible D gene (6 bases). CDR3 loop: CASRSQGIRNEQYF. CDR3 DNA sequence: TGTGCCAGTAGGTCACAGGGTATAAGGAACGAGCAGTACTTC. The whole variable domain, filled in from reference TRBV19 and TRBJ2-7, reads DGGITQSPKYLFRKEGQNVTLSCEQNLNHDAMYWYRQDPGQGLRLIYYSQIVNDFQKGDIAEGYSVSREKKESFPLTVTSAQKNPTAFYLCASRSQGIRNEQYFGPGTRLTVT.